The clone carrying this TCR beta chain was recorded a few times. Its antigen is not identified. This specimen comes from a study of T cells in Graves' hyperthyroidism and ophthalmopathy. Researchers took RNA transcripts and amplified the TCR beta CDR3 regions from them. In the first-round RT-PCR of the TCR CDR3, the HTBI primer set was used. TCRdb ran MiXCR on the multiplex PCR reads and lists one entry per CDR3 protein. Of some 550,000 distinct CDR3 sequences in the sample, more than 15% were seen once. Source material for PBMCs was less than 12 ml fresh peripheral blood. Whole-study findings and limits: Peripheral blood also featured most of the thyroid clonotypes expanded above 0.001.

Germline loops: CDR1 MNHNS, CDR2 SASEGT. CDR3 length: 13 amino acids. V was cut by 0 bases and J by 7 bases, with 9 bases left in between. The specimen was blood. V gene TRBV6-1 combines with J gene TRBJ1-1; the D gene is possibly TRBD1 (6 bases). The receptor comes from a woman in her 40s with Graves' ophthalmopathy. CDR3 sequence: CASSEARGFEAFF. CDR3 sequence (DNA): TGTGCCAGCAGTGAAGCGAGGGGGTTTGAAGCTTTCTTT.